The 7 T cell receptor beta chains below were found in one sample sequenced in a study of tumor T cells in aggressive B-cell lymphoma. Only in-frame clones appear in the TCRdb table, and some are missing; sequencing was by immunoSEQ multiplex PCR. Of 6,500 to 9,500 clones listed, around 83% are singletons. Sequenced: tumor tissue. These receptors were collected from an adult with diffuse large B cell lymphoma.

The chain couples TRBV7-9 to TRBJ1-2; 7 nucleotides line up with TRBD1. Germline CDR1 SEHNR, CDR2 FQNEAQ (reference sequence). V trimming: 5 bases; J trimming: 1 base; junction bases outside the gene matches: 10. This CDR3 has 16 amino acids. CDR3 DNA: TGTGCCAGCAGCGTAACAGGGGTAGTCGATAACTATGGCTACACCTTC. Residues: CASSVTGVVDNYGYTF.

The CDR3 nucleotides read TGTGCCAGCGGTCGACCCCTACTAGCGACCTACGAGCAGTACTTC. Its translation is CASGRPLLATYEQYF. The gene calls are TRBV27 and TRBJ2-7; TRBD2 matches at 7 bases. The V and J ends lost 8 bases and 2 bases, in that order; junction bases with no gene match: 12. This CDR3 contains 15 residues. CDR1 is MNHEY, CDR2 SMNVEV, per germline (reference sequence).

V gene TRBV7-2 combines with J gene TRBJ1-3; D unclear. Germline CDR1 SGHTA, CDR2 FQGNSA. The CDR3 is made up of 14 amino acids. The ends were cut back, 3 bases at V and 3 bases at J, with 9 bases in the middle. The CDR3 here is CASSFLGFGNTIYF. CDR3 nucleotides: TGTGCCAGCAGCTTTCTCGGTTTTGGAAACACCATATATTTT.

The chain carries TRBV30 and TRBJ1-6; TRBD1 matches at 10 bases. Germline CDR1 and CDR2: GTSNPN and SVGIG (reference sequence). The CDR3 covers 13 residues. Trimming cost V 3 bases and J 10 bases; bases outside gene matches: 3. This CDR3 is CAWSGTGESPLHF. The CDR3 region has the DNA TGTGCCTGGAGCGGGACAGGGGAATCACCCCTCCACTTT.

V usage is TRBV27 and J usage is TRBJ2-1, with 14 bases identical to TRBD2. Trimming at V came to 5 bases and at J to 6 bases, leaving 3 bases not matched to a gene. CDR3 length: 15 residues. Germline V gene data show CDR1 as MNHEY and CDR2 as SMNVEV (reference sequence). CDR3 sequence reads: CASSPGTSGSNEQFF. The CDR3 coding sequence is TGTGCCAGCAGTCCCGGGACTAGCGGGAGCAATGAGCAGTTCTTC.

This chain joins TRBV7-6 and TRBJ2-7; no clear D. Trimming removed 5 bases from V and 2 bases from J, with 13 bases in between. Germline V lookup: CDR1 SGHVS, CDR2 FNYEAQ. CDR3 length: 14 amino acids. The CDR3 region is CASSPPGSPYEQYF. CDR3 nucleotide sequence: TGTGCCAGCAGCCCCCCGGGTAGCCCCTACGAGCAGTACTTC.

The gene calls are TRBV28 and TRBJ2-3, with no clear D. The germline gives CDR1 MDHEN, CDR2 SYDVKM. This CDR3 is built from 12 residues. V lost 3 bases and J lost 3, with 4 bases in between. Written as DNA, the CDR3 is TGTGCCAGCAGTTTCCAAACAGATACGCAGTATTTT. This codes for CASSFQTDTQYF.